This TCR beta chain originates from a study of read filtering for tumor transcriptome and immune sequencing. The overall study: RNA-seq yielded only about 80 to 1,400 TCR reads, IR-seq about 3.5 to 11 million. Whole-study findings and limits: IR-seq and RNA-seq agreed better without single-read clonotypes.

From about 400 ng of RNA, a library with molecular barcoded alpha/delta and beta/gamma adaptors was made. Each CDR3 protein is one row after TCRdb ran MiXCR on the reads. The sample carries 75,000 to 90,000 distinct CDR3 sequences, 9% to 15% recorded once. This clonotype was seen ten or more times. Its antigen is still unknown. CDR1 and CDR2 from the germline V gene are MNHEY and SMNVEV (reference sequence). This CDR3 region has 15 residues. V dropped 1 base and J dropped 3; count of bases not matched to a gene: 2. Sampling of bone marrow took place during active disease in every patient. The sample consisted of a population of CD138-negative cells sorted from bone marrow. The TCR was taken from a donor over 35 with multiple myeloma. The V gene is TRBV27, the J gene TRBJ2-7, with 11 bases lining up with TRBD2. The CDR3 here is CASSLFGLAGYEQYF. The CDR3 region has the DNA TGTGCCAGCAGTTTATTCGGACTAGCGGGCTACGAGCAGTACTTC.